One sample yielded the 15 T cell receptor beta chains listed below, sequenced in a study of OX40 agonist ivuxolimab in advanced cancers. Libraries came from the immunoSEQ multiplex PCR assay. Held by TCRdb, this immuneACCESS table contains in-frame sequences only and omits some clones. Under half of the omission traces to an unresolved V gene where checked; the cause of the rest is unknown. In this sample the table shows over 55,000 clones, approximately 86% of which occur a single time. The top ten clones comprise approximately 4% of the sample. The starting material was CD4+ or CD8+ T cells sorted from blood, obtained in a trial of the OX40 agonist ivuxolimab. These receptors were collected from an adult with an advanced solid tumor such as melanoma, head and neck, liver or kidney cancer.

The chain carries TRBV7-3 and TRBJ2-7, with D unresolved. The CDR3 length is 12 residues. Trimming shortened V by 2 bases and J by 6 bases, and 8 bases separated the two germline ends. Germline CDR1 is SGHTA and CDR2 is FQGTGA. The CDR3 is CASSLAAVEQYF. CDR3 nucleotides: TGTGCCAGCAGCTTAGCGGCGGTCGAGCAGTACTTC.

The CDR3 nucleotides read TGTGCCAGTAGTATGAACAGGAACTCTGGAAACACCATATATTTT. Its translation: CASSMNRNSGNTIYF. The rearrangement uses TRBV19 and TRBJ1-3; D perhaps matches TRBD1 (5 bases). The V and J ends lost 3 bases and 0 bases respectively, with 9 bases between them. The CDR3 has 15 amino acids. The germline V gene has CDR1 LNHDA and CDR2 SQIVND (reference sequence).

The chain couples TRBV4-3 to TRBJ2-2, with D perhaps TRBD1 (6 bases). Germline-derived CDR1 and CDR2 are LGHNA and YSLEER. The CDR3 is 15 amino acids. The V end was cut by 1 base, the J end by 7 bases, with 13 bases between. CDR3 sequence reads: CASSQVRTVGGELFF. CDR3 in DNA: TGCGCCAGCAGCCAAGTAAGGACAGTTGGCGGGGAGCTGTTTTTT.

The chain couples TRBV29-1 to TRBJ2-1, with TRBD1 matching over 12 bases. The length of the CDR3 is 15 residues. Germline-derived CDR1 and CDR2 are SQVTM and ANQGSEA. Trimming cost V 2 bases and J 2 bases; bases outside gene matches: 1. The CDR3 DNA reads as TGCAGCGTTGAATGGGACAGGGGGCCCTACAATGAGCAGTTCTTC. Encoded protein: CSVEWDRGPYNEQFF.

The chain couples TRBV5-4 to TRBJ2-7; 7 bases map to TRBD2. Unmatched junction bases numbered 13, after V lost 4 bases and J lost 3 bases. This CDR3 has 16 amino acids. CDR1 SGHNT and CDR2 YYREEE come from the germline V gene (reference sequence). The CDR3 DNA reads TGTGCCAGCAGCACCCCCTCCCGGGGGGTGGACTACGAGCAGTACTTC. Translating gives CASSTPSRGVDYEQYF. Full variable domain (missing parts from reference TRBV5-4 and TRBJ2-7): ETGVTQSPTHLIKTRGQQVTLRCSSQSGHNTVSWYQQALGQGPQFIFQYYREEENGRGNFPPRFSGLQFPNYSSELNVNALELDDSALYLCASSTPSRGVDYEQYFGPGTRLTVT.

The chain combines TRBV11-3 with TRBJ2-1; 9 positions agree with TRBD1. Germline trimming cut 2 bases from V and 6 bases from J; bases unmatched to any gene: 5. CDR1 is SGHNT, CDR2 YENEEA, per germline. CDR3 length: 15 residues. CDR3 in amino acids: CASSLRGQGGNEQFF. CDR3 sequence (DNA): TGTGCCAGCAGCTTAAGGGGACAGGGTGGCAATGAGCAGTTCTTC.

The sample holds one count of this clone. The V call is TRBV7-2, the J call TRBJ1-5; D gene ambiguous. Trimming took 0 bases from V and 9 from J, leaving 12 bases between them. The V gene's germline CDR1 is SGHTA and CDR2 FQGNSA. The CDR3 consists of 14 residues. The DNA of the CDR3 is TGTGCCAGCAGCTTAGCGAGAGCCTCTGGGCCCCAGCATTTT. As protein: CASSLARASGPQHF.

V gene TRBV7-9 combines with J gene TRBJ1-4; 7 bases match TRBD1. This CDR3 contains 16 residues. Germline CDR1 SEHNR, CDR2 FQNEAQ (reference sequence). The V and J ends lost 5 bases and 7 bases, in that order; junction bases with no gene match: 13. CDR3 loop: CASSNREGTETEKLFF. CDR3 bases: TGTGCCAGCAGCAACAGGGAGGGGACAGAGACTGAAAAACTGTTTTTT.

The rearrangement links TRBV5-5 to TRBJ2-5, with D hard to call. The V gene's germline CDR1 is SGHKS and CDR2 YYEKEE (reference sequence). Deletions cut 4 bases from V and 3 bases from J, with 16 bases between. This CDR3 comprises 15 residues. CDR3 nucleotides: TGTGCCAGCAGCCGAGGCAGCCAGGTTGAAGAGACCCAGTACTTC. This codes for CASSRGSQVEETQYF.

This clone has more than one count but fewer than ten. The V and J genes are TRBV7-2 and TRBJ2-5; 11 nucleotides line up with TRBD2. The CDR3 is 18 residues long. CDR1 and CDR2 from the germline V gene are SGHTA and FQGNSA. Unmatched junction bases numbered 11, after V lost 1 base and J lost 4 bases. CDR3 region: CASSLGLAGGPTGETQYF. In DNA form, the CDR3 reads TGTGCCAGCAGCTTAGGGCTAGCGGGGGGCCCTACCGGAGAGACCCAGTACTTC.

The CDR3 spells CASSLVGADGDTQYF. Written as DNA, the CDR3 is TGCGCCAGCAGCTTGGTGGGGGCGGACGGAGATACGCAGTATTTT. This chain connects TRBV5-1 to TRBJ2-3; D possibly corresponds to TRBD1 (6 bases). CDR3 length equals 15 residues. Germline V CDR1 and CDR2: SGHRS, YFSETQ. With 0 bases removed from V and 5 bases from J, the gap between germline ends came to 13 bases.

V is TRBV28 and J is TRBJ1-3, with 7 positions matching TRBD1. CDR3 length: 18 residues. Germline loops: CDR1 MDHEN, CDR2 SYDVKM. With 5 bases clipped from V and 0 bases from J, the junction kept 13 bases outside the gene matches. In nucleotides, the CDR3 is TGTGCCAGCAGTCCGCCCGGGACAGCCTTCTTCTCTGGAAACACCATATATTTT. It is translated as CASSPPGTAFFSGNTIYF.

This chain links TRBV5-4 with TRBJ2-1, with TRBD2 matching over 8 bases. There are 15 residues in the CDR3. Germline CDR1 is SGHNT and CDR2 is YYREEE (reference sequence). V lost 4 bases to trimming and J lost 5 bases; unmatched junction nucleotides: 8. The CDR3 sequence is CASSRRVAGNNEQFF. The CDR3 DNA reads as TGTGCCAGCAGCCGTAGGGTAGCGGGGAACAATGAGCAGTTCTTC.

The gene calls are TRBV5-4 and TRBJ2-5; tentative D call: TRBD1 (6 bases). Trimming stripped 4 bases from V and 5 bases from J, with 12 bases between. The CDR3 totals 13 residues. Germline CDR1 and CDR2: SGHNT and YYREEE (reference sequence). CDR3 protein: CASSVDSRETQYF. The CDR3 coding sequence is TGTGCCAGCAGCGTGGACAGCCGGGAGACCCAGTACTTC.

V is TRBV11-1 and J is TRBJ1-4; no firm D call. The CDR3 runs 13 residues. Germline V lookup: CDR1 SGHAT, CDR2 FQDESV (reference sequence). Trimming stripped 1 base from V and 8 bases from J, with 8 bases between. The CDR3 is CASSLVTEEKLFF. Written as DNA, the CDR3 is TGTGCCAGCAGCTTAGTTACGGAAGAAAAACTGTTTTTT. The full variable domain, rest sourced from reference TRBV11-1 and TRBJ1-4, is EAEVAQSPRYKITEKSQAVAFWCDPISGHATLYWYRQILGQGPELLVQFQDESVVDDSQLPKDRFSAERLKGVDSTLKIQPAELGDSAMYLCASSLVTEEKLFFGSGTQLSVL.